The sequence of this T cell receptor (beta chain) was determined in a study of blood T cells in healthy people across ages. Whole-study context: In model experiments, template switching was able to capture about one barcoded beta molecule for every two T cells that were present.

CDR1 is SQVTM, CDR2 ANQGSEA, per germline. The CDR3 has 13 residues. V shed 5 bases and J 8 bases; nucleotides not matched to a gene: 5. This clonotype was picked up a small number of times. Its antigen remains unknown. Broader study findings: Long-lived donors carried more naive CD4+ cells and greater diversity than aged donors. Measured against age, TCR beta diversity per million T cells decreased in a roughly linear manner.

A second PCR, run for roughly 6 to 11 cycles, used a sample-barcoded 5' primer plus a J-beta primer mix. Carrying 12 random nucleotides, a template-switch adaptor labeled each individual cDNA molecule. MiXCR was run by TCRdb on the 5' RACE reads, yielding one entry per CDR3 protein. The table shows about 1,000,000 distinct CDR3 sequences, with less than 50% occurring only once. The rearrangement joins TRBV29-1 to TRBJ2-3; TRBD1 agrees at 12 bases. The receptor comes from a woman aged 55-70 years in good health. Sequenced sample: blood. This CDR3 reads CSVPGQGAGTQYF. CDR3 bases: TGCAGCGTTCCGGGACAGGGGGCCGGTACGCAGTATTTT.